A selection of T cell receptor beta chains follows, all from one sample in a study of blood T cell repertoires in COVID-19. Using immunoSEQ multiplex PCR, the repertoire was profiled, and TCRdb retains in-frame clones only, with some absent. The repertoire consists of under 250,000 clones, with under 90% occurring once and the leading ten covering around 6.5%. Sequencing input: peripheral blood. The receptors were gathered from a man in his fifties or sixties who had recovered from COVID-19. Both conserved end residues are part of each CDR3. Each record gives: J gene, clone size, V gene, D gene, CDR3 DNA, CDR3 protein. The D gene is left open where the match is weak. Clone size appears in some rows only: once, few, many, or a class for an expanded clone.

j_gene: TRBJ2-7
abundance: NA
v_gene: TRBV5-5
d_gene: TRBD1
CDR3nt: TGTGCCAGCAGCCGACAGGGGGGATCATCCTACGAGCAGTACTTC
CDR3aa: CASSRQGGSSYEQYF

j_gene: TRBJ2-1
abundance: few
v_gene: TRBV19
d_gene: NA
CDR3nt: TGTGCCAGTAGTAGGGGCCAGCGTTGGGCCTCCTACAATGAGCAGTTCTTC
CDR3aa: CASSRGQRWASYNEQFF

j_gene: TRBJ2-1
abundance: NA
v_gene: TRBV7-3
d_gene: TRBD1
CDR3nt: TGTGCCAGCAGCTTAACTTCGAACAGGGGGTATGAGCAGTTCTTC
CDR3aa: CASSLTSNRGYEQFF

j_gene: TRBJ1-6
abundance: NA
v_gene: TRBV27
d_gene: NA
CDR3nt: TGTGCCAGCAGTGCCGACAGAATTAATTCACCCCTCCACTTT
CDR3aa: CASSADRINSPLHF

j_gene: TRBJ1-1
abundance: NA
v_gene: TRBV13
d_gene: NA
CDR3nt: TGTGCCAGCAGCTTAGATGGCGTTCCCGGGTTGGGGAGAAACACTGAAGCTTTCTTT
CDR3aa: CASSLDGVPGLGRNTEAFF

j_gene: TRBJ2-5
abundance: NA
v_gene: TRBV5-1
d_gene: TRBD1
CDR3nt: TGCGCCAGCACCCGACAGGGTTTCCAAGAGACCCAGTACTTC
CDR3aa: CASTRQGFQETQYF

j_gene: TRBJ2-5
abundance: NA
v_gene: TRBV24-1
d_gene: TRBD1
CDR3nt: TGTGCCACCAGTGATCCCGGGACAGGGGTAGAGACCCAGTACTTC
CDR3aa: CATSDPGTGVETQYF

j_gene: TRBJ1-5
abundance: NA
v_gene: TRBV21-1
d_gene: NA
CDR3nt: TGTGCCAGCAGCAAAGTAGGCTTAGGCTGTACAGGGGGACTTGGGCAGCCCCAGCATTTT
CDR3aa: CASSKVGLGCTGGLGQPQHF

j_gene: TRBJ2-2
abundance: NA
v_gene: TRBV5-1
d_gene: TRBD1
CDR3nt: TGCGCCAGCAGCTTGGACCCCGGGACAGCTAACATTCGCGAGGGCACCGGGGAGCTGTTTTTT
CDR3aa: CASSLDPGTANIREGTGELFF

j_gene: TRBJ2-7
abundance: NA
v_gene: TRBV14
d_gene: NA
CDR3nt: TGTGCCAGCAGCCAATACTACAACCCCTACGAGCAGTACTTC
CDR3aa: CASSQYYNPYEQYF